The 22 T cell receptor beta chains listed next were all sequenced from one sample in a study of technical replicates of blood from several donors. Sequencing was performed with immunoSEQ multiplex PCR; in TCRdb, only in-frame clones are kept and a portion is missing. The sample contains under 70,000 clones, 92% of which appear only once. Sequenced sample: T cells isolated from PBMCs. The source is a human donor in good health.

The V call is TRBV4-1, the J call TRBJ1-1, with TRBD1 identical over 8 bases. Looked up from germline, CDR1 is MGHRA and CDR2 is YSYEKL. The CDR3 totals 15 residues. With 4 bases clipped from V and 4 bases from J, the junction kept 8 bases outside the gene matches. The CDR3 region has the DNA TGCGCCAGCAGCCCATATACTACAGGGGGCACTGAAGCTTTCTTT. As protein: CASSPYTTGGTEAFF.

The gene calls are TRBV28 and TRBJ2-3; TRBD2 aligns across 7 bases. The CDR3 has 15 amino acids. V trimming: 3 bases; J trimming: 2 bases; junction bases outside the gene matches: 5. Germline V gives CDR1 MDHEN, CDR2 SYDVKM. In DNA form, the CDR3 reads TGTGCCAGCAGTTTTGAGACTAGCCCCACAGATACGCAGTATTTT. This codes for CASSFETSPTDTQYF.

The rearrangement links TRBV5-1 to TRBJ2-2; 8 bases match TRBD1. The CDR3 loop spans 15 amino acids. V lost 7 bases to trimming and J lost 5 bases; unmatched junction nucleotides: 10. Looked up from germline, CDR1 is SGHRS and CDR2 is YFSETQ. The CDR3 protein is CASSHRGSQTGELFF. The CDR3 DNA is TGCGCCAGCTCGCACAGGGGGTCGCAAACCGGGGAGCTGTTTTTT.

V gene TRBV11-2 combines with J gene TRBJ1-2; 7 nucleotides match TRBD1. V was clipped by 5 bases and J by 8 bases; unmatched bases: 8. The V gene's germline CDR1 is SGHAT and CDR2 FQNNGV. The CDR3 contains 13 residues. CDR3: CASSAGTAVGYTF. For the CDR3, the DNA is TGTGCCAGCAGCGCCGGGACAGCGGTCGGCTACACCTTC.

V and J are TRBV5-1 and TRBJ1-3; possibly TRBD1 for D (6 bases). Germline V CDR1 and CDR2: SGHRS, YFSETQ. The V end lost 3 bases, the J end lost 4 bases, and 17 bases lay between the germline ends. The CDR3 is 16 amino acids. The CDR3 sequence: CASSSEPGVSGNTIYF. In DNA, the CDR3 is TGCGCCAGCAGCTCGGAACCAGGGGTTTCGGGAAACACCATATATTTT.

In nucleotides, the CDR3 is TGTGCCAGCAGCCGGCCAGGGGGCGGTGAAAAACTGTTTTTT. This translates into CASSRPGGGEKLFF. The chain carries TRBV28 and TRBJ1-4; 8 bases are shared with TRBD1. The germline V gene encodes CDR1 MDHEN and CDR2 SYDVKM. The J segment lost 7 bases and the V segment lost 6 bases, leaving 7 bases of the junction unmatched. The CDR3 spans 14 residues.

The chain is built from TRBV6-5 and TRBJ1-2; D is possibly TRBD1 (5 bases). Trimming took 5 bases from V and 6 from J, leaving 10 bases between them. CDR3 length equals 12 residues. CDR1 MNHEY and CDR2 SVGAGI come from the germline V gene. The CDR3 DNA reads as TGTGCCAGCAGTCCCGGACACAATGGCTACACCTTC. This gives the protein CASSPGHNGYTF.

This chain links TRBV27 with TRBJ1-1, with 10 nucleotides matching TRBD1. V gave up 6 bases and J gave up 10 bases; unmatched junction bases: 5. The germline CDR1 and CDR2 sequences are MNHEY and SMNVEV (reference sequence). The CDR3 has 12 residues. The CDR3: CASSSTGGLAFF. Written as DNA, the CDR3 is TGTGCCAGCAGCTCGACAGGGGGCCTAGCTTTCTTT.

In DNA, the CDR3 is TGTGCCAGCAGCTTGGATGGGGGGGGCTACACCTTC. Encoded protein: CASSLDGGGYTF. V usage is TRBV5-8 and J usage is TRBJ1-2; tentatively, D is TRBD1 (5 bases). Deletions cut 0 bases from V and 8 bases from J, with 8 bases between. From germline, CDR1 is SGHTS and CDR2 YDEGEE. The CDR3 totals 12 residues.

CDR3 protein: CASSLAGGGMFGYGYTF. CDR3 coding DNA: TGTGCCAGCAGCTTGGCAGGGGGTGGGATGTTTGGCTATGGCTACACCTTC. This chain connects TRBV5-4 to TRBJ1-2; TRBD1 agrees at 7 bases. Germline values: CDR1 SGHNT, CDR2 YYREEE (reference sequence). V lost 0 bases and J lost 4; bases outside the gene matches: 12. The CDR3 is made up of 17 amino acids.

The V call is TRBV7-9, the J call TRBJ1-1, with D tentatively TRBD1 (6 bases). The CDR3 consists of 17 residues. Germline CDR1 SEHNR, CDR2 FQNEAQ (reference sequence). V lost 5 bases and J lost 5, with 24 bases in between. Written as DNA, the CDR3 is TGTGCCAGCAGCCCCTTATCGGCAGGGGTAATGGAAACTGAAGCTTTCTTT. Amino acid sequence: CASSPLSAGVMETEAFF.

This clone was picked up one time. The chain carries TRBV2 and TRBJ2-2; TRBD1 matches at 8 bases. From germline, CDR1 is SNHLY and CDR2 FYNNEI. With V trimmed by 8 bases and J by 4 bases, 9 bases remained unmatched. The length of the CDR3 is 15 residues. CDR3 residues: CASLLRTGSTGELFF. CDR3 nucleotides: TGTGCCAGCCTTCTAAGGACAGGGAGCACCGGGGAGCTGTTTTTT.

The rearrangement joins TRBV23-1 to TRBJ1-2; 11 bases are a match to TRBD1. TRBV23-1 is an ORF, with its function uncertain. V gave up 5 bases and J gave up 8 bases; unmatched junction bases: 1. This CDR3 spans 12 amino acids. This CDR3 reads CASSGQGAGYTF. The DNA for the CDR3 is TGCGCCAGCAGTGGACAGGGGGCCGGCTACACCTTC.

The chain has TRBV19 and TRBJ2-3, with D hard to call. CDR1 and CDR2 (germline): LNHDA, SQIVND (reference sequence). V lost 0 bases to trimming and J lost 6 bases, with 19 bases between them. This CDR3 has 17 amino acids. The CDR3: CASSIEASAASGDTQYF. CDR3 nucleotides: TGTGCCAGTAGTATAGAGGCGTCGGCGGCCTCCGGGGATACGCAGTATTTT.

In DNA form, the CDR3 reads TGTGCCAGCAGCGTCGAGCAATCGACAGATACGCAGTATTTT. Residues: CASSVEQSTDTQYF. V gene TRBV6-5 combines with J gene TRBJ2-3, with unresolved D. The CDR3 contains 14 residues. Germline CDR1 is MNHEY and CDR2 is SVGAGI. V lost 6 bases and J 3 bases, leaving 13 bases between the germline ends.

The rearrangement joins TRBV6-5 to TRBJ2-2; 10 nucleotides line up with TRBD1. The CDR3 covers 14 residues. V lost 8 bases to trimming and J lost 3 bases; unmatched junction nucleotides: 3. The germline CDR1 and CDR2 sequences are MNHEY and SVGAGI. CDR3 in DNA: TGTGCCAGCTCGGGGACAGGGGACACCGGGGAGCTGTTTTTT. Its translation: CASSGTGDTGELFF.

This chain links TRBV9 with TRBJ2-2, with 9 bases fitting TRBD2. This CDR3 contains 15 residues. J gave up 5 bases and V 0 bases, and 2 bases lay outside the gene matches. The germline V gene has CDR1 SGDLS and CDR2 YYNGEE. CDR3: CASSVGGRVTGELFF. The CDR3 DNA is TGTGCCAGCAGCGTAGGCGGGAGGGTTACCGGGGAGCTGTTTTTT.

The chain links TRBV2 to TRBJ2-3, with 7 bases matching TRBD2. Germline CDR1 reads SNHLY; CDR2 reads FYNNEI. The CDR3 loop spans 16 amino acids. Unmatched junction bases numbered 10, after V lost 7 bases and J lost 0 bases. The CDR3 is CASKILLAVSTDTQYF. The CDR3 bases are TGTGCCAGCAAGATTCTGCTAGCGGTTAGCACAGATACGCAGTATTTT.

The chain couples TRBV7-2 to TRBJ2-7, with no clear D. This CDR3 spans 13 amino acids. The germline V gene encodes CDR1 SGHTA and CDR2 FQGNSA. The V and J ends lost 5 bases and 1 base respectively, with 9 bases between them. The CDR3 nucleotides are TGTGCCAGCAGCCCCTCGCGGTCCTACGAGCAGTACTTC. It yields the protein CASSPSRSYEQYF.

DNA of the CDR3: TGTGCCACCCGAGGGGGCATTAACTACGAGCAGTACTTC. Protein sequence: CATRGGINYEQYF. This chain connects TRBV6-5 to TRBJ2-7; the match to TRBD1 covers 7 bases. This CDR3 is built from 13 residues. Germline V gene data show CDR1 as MNHEY and CDR2 as SVGAGI. The junction had 9 bases not matched to a gene; V was cut back by 10 bases and J by 3 bases.

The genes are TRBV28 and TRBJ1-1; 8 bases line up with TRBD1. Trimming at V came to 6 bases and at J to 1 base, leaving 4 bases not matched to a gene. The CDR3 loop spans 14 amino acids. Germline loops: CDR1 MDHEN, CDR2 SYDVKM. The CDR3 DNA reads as TGTGCCAGCAGCCTGGGACAGGAGAACACTGAAGCTTTCTTT. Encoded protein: CASSLGQENTEAFF.

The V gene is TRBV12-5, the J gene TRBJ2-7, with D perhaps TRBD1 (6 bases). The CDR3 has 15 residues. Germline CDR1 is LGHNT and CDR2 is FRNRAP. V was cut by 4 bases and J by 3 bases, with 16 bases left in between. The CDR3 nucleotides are TGTGCTAGTGGTTCCCCTCTCGGGACATTCTACGAGCAGTACTTC. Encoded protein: CASGSPLGTFYEQYF.